This T cell receptor beta chain was sequenced for a study of T cells in tumors after PD-1 blockade. Study-level background: During anti-PD-1 treatment, some patients continued daily vismodegib 150 mg. Blood samples averaged about 110,000 templates (range about 22,000-280,000) and fewer than 45,000 unique clonotypes.

This clone has just one count. Some clones are missing from TCRdb's copy, which holds only in-frame ones; the method was immunoSEQ multiplex PCR. This sample has roughly 50,000 clones, with roughly 80% found just once. The CDR3 length is 15 residues. With 3 bases clipped from V and 0 bases from J, the junction kept 0 bases outside the gene matches. Germline CDR1 and CDR2: MRHNA and SNTAGT. V and J are TRBV6-4 and TRBJ2-1, with 9 bases matching TRBD2. The receptor comes from a human donor with basal cell carcinoma. Sequenced material: PBMCs, taken before anti-PD-1 treatment. The CDR3 is CASSERGGSYNEQFF. Written as DNA, the CDR3 is TGTGCCAGCAGTGAGCGGGGGGGCTCCTACAATGAGCAGTTCTTC.